A single sample is the source of the 10 T cell receptor beta chains below, sequenced in a study of blood T cell repertoires in COVID-19. Using immunoSEQ multiplex PCR, the repertoire was profiled, and TCRdb retains in-frame clones only, with some absent. The sample has hundreds of thousands of clones, roughly 80% seen once. Sequencing input: peripheral blood. All receptors come from a woman aged 80 or over with acute or convalescent COVID-19.

Comments on this clone: The junction does not match germline at one end; this may be a read error. The rearrangement uses TRBV18 and TRBJ1-5; D might be TRBD1 (6 bases). CDR3 length: 14 amino acids. CDR1 KGHSH and CDR2 LQKENI come from the germline V gene. DNA for the CDR3: TGTGCCAGCTCATTAGGGGGGGGGAATCAACCCCAGCATTTT. As protein: CASSLGGGNQPQHF.

V and J are TRBV9 and TRBJ2-1, with 10 bases that match TRBD2. V shed 4 bases and J 13 bases; nucleotides not matched to a gene: 14. In germline, CDR1 is SGDLS, CDR2 YYNGEE. CDR3 length: 15 amino acids. CDR3 region: CASSPLAGAIQGQFF. As DNA, the CDR3 is TGTGCCAGCAGCCCGCTAGCGGGAGCAATCCAAGGACAGTTCTTC.

V usage is TRBV5-5 and J usage is TRBJ2-5, with D hard to call. This CDR3 has 12 amino acids. Germline CDR1 and CDR2: SGHKS and YYEKEE (reference sequence). Between the trimmed V and J ends, which lost 3 bases and 4 bases, there was a span of 7 bases. CDR3 DNA sequence: TGTGCCAGCAGCTCTCAGGCAGAGACCCAGTACTTC. Its protein is CASSSQAETQYF.

The J gene is TRBJ1-2, the V gene TRBV3-1 (or the pseudogene TRBV3-2), with a tentative D call TRBD1 (6 bases). This CDR3 contains 14 residues. CDR1 is LGHDT, CDR2 YNNKEL, per germline (reference sequence). V lost 0 bases and J lost 8, with 13 bases in between. Here the CDR3 DNA reads TGTGCCAGCAGCCAAGATCACAGGGTTAACGGCTACACCTTC. Its translation: CASSQDHRVNGYTF.

The chain links TRBV28 to TRBJ2-5, with D possibly matching TRBD2 (7 bases). Germline CDR1 reads MDHEN; CDR2 reads SYDVKM. This CDR3 has 16 amino acids. V was clipped by 7 bases and J by 5 bases, with 23 bases between them. This CDR3 is CASTLRGGRAWETQYF. CDR3 coding DNA: TGTGCCAGCACCCTCCGAGGGGGGAGGGCCTGGGAGACCCAGTACTTC.

The table lists this clone with a few counts. This rearrangement joins TRBV20-1 to TRBJ1-1, with 8 bases matching TRBD1. Trimming at V came to 8 bases and at J to 7 bases, leaving 3 bases not matched to a gene. CDR3 length equals 10 residues. The germline V gene encodes CDR1 DFQATT and CDR2 SNEGSKA (reference sequence). Here the CDR3 reads CSTGQGEAFF. The CDR3 coding sequence is TGCAGTACCGGACAGGGTGAAGCTTTCTTT.

The chain joins TRBV4-2 to TRBJ2-1; 11 bases agree with TRBD2. This CDR3 is built from 15 residues. Trimming cost V 0 bases and J 7 bases; bases outside gene matches: 2. The V gene's germline CDR1 is LGHNA and CDR2 YNFKEQ. The CDR3 spells CASSQDGLAGNEQFF. CDR3 nucleotide sequence: TGTGCCAGCAGCCAAGATGGACTAGCGGGTAATGAGCAGTTCTTC.

The rearrangement links TRBV6-5 to TRBJ2-1; 9 nucleotides align to TRBD2. CDR1 and CDR2 (germline): MNHEY, SVGAGI. The length of the CDR3 is 14 residues. V lost 5 bases and J lost 3; bases outside the gene matches: 2. The DNA of the CDR3 is TGTGCCAGCAGTATAGCGGGAGACTACAATGAGCAGTTCTTC. This codes for CASSIAGDYNEQFF.

V is TRBV30 and J is TRBJ1-3, with a possible D match to TRBD1 (5 bases). V dropped 5 bases and J dropped 4 bases, with 12 bases sitting between them. The CDR3 is made up of 13 amino acids. Germline CDR1 GTSNPN, CDR2 SVGIG (reference sequence). CDR3 protein: CAWRIGGGNTIYF. CDR3 in DNA: TGTGCCTGGCGAATCGGGGGAGGAAACACCATATATTTT. Filled out from reference TRBV30 and TRBJ1-3, the complete variable domain reads SQTIHQWPATLVQPVGSPLSLECTVEGTSNPNLYWYRQAAGRGLQLLFYSVGIGQISSEVPQNLSASRPQDRQFILSSKKLLLSDSGFYLCAWRIGGGNTIYFGEGSWLTVV.

The J gene is TRBJ1-4, the V gene TRBV7-9, with TRBD1 matching over 7 bases. Per the germline V gene, CDR1 is SEHNR and CDR2 is FQNEAQ (reference sequence). Trimming cost V 1 base and J 7 bases; bases outside gene matches: 3. The CDR3 has 14 amino acids. CDR3 in DNA: TGTGCCAGCAGCTTAGGGGACAGCTCTGAAAAACTGTTTTTT. As protein: CASSLGDSSEKLFF.